The following is a TCR beta chain sequence with its context. The target antigen is unknown. PCR used 60 Vbeta primers and 13 Jbeta primers. Some clones are missing from TCRdb's copy, which holds only in-frame ones; the method was immunoSEQ multiplex PCR. The profile shows approximately 170,000 clones, approximately 70% of them singletons. V was shortened by 5 bases and J by 15 bases, with 19 bases between the two germline ends. Germline V gene data show CDR1 as SGDLS and CDR2 as YYNGEE. The CDR3 spans 12 residues. This record comes from a study of cytomegalovirus exposure and HLA in healthy donors. Study background: Genotyping of nearly 400 donors showed that about 84% belonged to the Caucasian-associated ancestry cluster. Whole-study findings and limits: Sequences of the TCR beta chain were said to predict the HLA-A and HLA-B alleles of most subjects accurately. Most TCR sequences were uncommon, yet certain public TCRs appeared in many donors.

Whereas donors were nominally healthy upon sampling, unrecorded immune exposures were probable. V and J are TRBV9 and TRBJ2-3; possible D gene TRBD1, 8 bases. The sequence was obtained from a woman aged 40 to 55 in good health and CMV-seropositive. The sample comprised PBMCs. The CDR3 here is CASRGAGQEIYF. In DNA form, the CDR3 reads TGTGCCAGCAGAGGAGCGGGACAGGAGATATATTTT.